A single sample is the source of the 19 T cell receptor beta chains below, sequenced in a study of Graves' ophthalmopathy and Graves' hyperthyroidism. The authors amplified TCR beta CDR3 regions from RNA transcripts. Amplification began with first-round RT-PCR using HTBI primers, then second-round multiplex PCR was performed. TCRdb recomputed calls from the multiplex PCR reads with MiXCR, one row per CDR3 protein. The data contain approximately 210,000 distinct CDR3 sequences, about 32% of them singletons. The sequencing input was peripheral blood. These receptors all stem from a man aged 50 to 59 with Graves' ophthalmopathy.

This clonotype has at least ten counts. The V gene is TRBV6-2 or TRBV6-3, the J gene TRBJ2-2; 11 bases line up with TRBD1. With 6 bases clipped from V and 7 bases from J, the junction kept 7 bases outside the gene matches. The germline CDR1 and CDR2 sequences are MNHEY and SVGEGT. The CDR3 is made up of 15 amino acids. For the CDR3, the DNA is TGTGCCAGCAGCTCCGGGACAGGGGGTGTCGGGGAGCTGTTTTTT. Translated: CASSSGTGGVGELFF.

Regarding this clonotype: The conserved final phenylalanine or tryptophan is absent from the CDR3, which likely points to a read error. The chain combines TRBV10-3 with TRBJ2-5; TRBD1 aligns across 7 bases. J gave up 4 bases and V 0 bases, and 5 bases lay outside the gene matches. Germline V gene sequence: CDR1 ENHRY, CDR2 SYGVKD. The CDR3 totals 15 residues. CDR3 sequence: CAISESTGPRETQYS. CDR3 DNA sequence: TGTGCCATCAGTGAGTCGACAGGGCCCCGAGAGACCCAGTACTCC.

V gene TRBV6-1 combines with J gene TRBJ2-5, with D possibly TRBD1 on 5 matching bases. There are 14 residues in the CDR3. V was trimmed by 3 bases and J by 5 bases, leaving 13 bases between them. Germline CDR1 is MNHNS and CDR2 is SASEGT. Here the CDR3 DNA reads TGTGCCAGCAGTGAGGTGGGGCATGGGGAGACCCAGTACTTC. Protein: CASSEVGHGETQYF.

Ten or more counts support this clonotype. V is TRBV20-1 and J is TRBJ1-6; D unresolved. Trimming stripped 6 bases from V and 0 bases from J, with 9 bases between. Germline assignment: CDR1 DFQATT and CDR2 SNEGSKA (reference sequence). The CDR3 length is 14 residues. The CDR3 loop reads CSASRDSYNSPLHF. The CDR3 coding sequence is TGCAGTGCCTCCCGGGACTCCTATAATTCACCCCTCCACTTT.

This clonotype was seen just once. The chain carries TRBV2 and TRBJ1-2, with 8 bases identical to TRBD1. Germline trimming cut 6 bases from V and 8 bases from J; bases unmatched to any gene: 11. This CDR3 contains 14 residues. Germline loops: CDR1 SNHLY, CDR2 FYNNEI. The CDR3 spells CASRPPRPGGGYTF. In DNA form, the CDR3 reads TGTGCCAGCAGGCCCCCACGCCCAGGGGGCGGCTACACCTTC.

V is TRBV12-3 or TRBV12-4 and J is TRBJ2-7; TRBD2 matches 12 bases. V shed 6 bases, J shed 5 bases, and the junction held 5 bases outside the gene matches. This CDR3 is 14 amino acids long. In DNA, the CDR3 is TGTGCCAGCAGACTAGCGGGAGGTACCCACGAGCAGTACTTC. It yields the protein CASRLAGGTHEQYF.

This clonotype appeared many times. This may come from a read error, since a much larger clone is one base off. The chain couples TRBV2 to TRBJ1-2; a possible D gene is TRBD1 (5 bases). Per germline, CDR1 SNHLY and CDR2 FYNNEI. This CDR3 contains 13 residues. The CDR3 nucleotides read TGTACCAGCAGTCCGACAGATGTTTATGGCTACACCTTC. Translating gives CTSSPTDVYGYTF.

The table lists this clonotype with many counts. With a much larger clone just one base away, this may be a read error. V usage is TRBV5-1 and J usage is TRBJ1-2; D remains ambiguous. V shed 4 bases and J shed 12 bases, with 13 bases lying between them. The CDR3 covers 11 residues. The V gene's germline CDR1 is SGHRS and CDR2 YFSETQ. DNA for the CDR3: TGCGCCAGCAGCGACAATTTCTTCCACACCTTC. This translates into CASSDNFFHTF.

The V gene is TRBV12-3 or TRBV12-4, the J gene TRBJ1-6; 7 bases are shared with TRBD1. Trimming at V came to 5 bases and at J to 9 bases, leaving 10 bases not matched to a gene. This CDR3 region has 15 residues. The CDR3 DNA follows: TGTGCCAGCAGTCAAAGGGCCAGGGGGAGTTCACCCCTCCACTTT. Its translation is CASSQRARGSSPLHF.

This clonotype appeared many times. The chain is built from TRBV28 and TRBJ1-1; 7 nucleotides agree with TRBD1. After removal of 2 bases from V and 4 bases from J, the junction contained 4 bases not matched to a gene. CDR3 length equals 14 residues. CDR1 is MDHEN, CDR2 SYDVKM, per germline. The CDR3 loop reads CASSLLDRSTEAFF. The CDR3 region has the DNA TGTGCCAGCAGTTTACTGGACAGGAGCACTGAAGCTTTCTTT.

There are a few counts of this clonotype. The J gene is TRBJ2-7, the V gene TRBV6-2 or TRBV6-3; D gene uncertain. Trimming stripped 8 bases from V and 3 bases from J, with 11 bases between. This CDR3 region has 12 residues. CDR1 and CDR2 (germline): MNHEY, SVGEGT. CDR3 bases: TGTGCCAGCTCTCGGATCGGCTACGAGCAGTACTTC. It codes for CASSRIGYEQYF.

Note on this clonotype: Being one base from a much bigger clone, this may be a read error. V and J are TRBV20-1 and TRBJ1-5; D uncertain. The germline gives CDR1 DFQATT, CDR2 SNEGSKA (reference sequence). Trimming cost V 0 bases and J 7 bases, with 13 bases left between them. This CDR3 contains 14 residues. The CDR3 bases are TGCAGTGCTAGAGATCCCCGTTTCACCCAGCCCCAGCATTTT. It translates to CSARDPRFTQPQHF.

This clonotype was seen many times. The chain recombines TRBV24-1 with TRBJ2-2; 7 nucleotides align to TRBD1. Trimming removed 8 bases from V and 1 base from J; junction bases left unmatched: 6. The germline gives CDR1 KGHDR, CDR2 SFDVKD. The CDR3 runs 15 residues. CDR3 in DNA: TGTGCCACCAACGAGGGGGCCCTGAACACCGGGGAGCTGTTTTTT. It encodes CATNEGALNTGELFF.

This clonotype was found once. The CDR3 nucleotides read TGTGCCAGCAGTCAACGCGGGCGCGGGAGTGGTGAGACCCAGTACTTC. This translates into CASSQRGRGSGETQYF. The chain employs TRBV6-1 and TRBJ2-5; TRBD2 agrees at 7 bases. Germline CDR1 MNHNS, CDR2 SASEGT. The CDR3 length is 16 residues. V dropped 5 bases and J dropped 5; count of bases not matched to a gene: 14.

The chain combines TRBV20-1 with TRBJ2-7; TRBD2 might be the D (6 bases). The CDR3 runs to 12 residues. Germline CDR1 is DFQATT and CDR2 is SNEGSKA (reference sequence). The V gene lost 1 base and the J gene lost 5 bases, with 9 bases spanning the gap. CDR3 residues: CSARVREHEQYF. DNA of the CDR3: TGCAGTGCTAGAGTGCGGGAACACGAGCAGTACTTC.

The chain recombines TRBV27 with TRBJ2-5, with TRBD2 matching 10 bases. The CDR3 runs to 16 residues. V lost 5 bases and J lost 2; bases outside the gene matches: 8. CDR1 and CDR2 from the germline V gene are MNHEY and SMNVEV (reference sequence). As DNA, the CDR3 is TGTGCCAGCAGTCCACGGACTAGCGGATTACAAGAGACCCAGTACTTC. This sequence encodes CASSPRTSGLQETQYF.

The sample holds a few counts of this clonotype. The V call is TRBV7-8, the J call TRBJ2-2; TRBD2 aligns across 9 bases. Germline trimming cut 5 bases from V and 2 bases from J; bases unmatched to any gene: 6. Germline CDR1 and CDR2: SGHVS and FQNEAQ. The CDR3 totals 16 residues. CDR3 region: CASSLISGGNTGELFF. The CDR3 DNA is TGTGCCAGCAGCCTCATTAGCGGGGGTAACACCGGGGAGCTGTTTTTT.

DNA for the CDR3: TGTGCCAGCAGCTTTACGCGGATCTACGAGCAGTACTTC. Translated: CASSFTRIYEQYF. The V gene is TRBV7-2, the J gene TRBJ2-7, with unresolved D. The germline V gene encodes CDR1 SGHTA and CDR2 FQGNSA. The V and J ends lost 3 bases and 3 bases respectively, with 9 bases between them. The CDR3 covers 13 residues.

The chain couples TRBV7-2 to TRBJ2-2, with no clear D. The V gene lost 6 bases and the J gene lost 0 bases, with 8 bases spanning the gap. The CDR3 is 14 residues long. CDR1 and CDR2 (germline): SGHTA, FQGNSA. CDR3 region: CASRSDTNTGELFF. In DNA form, the CDR3 reads TGTGCCAGCAGATCCGATACGAACACCGGGGAGCTGTTTTTT. The full variable domain, rest sourced from reference TRBV7-2 and TRBJ2-2, is GAGVSQSPSNKVTEKGKDVELRCDPISGHTALYWYRQSLGQGLEFLIYFQGNSAPDKSGLPSDRFSAERTGGSVSTLTIQRTQQEDSAVYLCASRSDTNTGELFFGEGSRLTVL.